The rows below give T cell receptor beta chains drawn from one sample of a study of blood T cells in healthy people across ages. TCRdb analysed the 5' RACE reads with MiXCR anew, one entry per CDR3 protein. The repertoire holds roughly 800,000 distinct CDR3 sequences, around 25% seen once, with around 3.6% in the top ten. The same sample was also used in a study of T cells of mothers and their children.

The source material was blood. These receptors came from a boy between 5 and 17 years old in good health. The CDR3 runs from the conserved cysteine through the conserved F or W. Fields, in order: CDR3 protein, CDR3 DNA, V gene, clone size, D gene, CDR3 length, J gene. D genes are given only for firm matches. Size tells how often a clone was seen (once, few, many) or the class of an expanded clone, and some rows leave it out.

CDR3: CASSRKRPGANVLTF; DNA: TGTGCCAGCAGCCGAAAGAGACCCGGGGCCAACGTCCTGACTTTC; V: TRBV7-4; size: many; D: .; length: 15; J: TRBJ2-6
CDR3: CSARELGEGTETQYF; DNA: TGCAGTGCTAGAGAGTTGGGGGAAGGGACAGAGACCCAGTACTTC; V: TRBV20-1; size: few; D: .; length: 15; J: TRBJ2-5
CDR3: CASSLSGLGSYNEQFF; DNA: TGTGCCAGCAGTTTATCAGGGTTGGGCTCCTACAATGAGCAGTTCTTC; V: TRBV28; size: .; D: .; length: 16; J: TRBJ2-1
CDR3: CASSQDTLGDTEAFF; DNA: TGTGCCAGCAGCCAAGATACCCTAGGGGACACTGAAGCTTTCTTT; V: TRBV3-1; size: few; D: .; length: 15; J: TRBJ1-1
CDR3: CSVVRFGRETQYF; DNA: TGCAGCGTTGTTAGGTTCGGTCGGGAGACCCAGTACTTC; V: TRBV29-1; size: once; D: .; length: 13; J: TRBJ2-5
CDR3: CASSLVGREGKGLFF; DNA: TGTGCCAGCAGCTTAGTAGGCAGGGAGGGTAAAGGGCTGTTTTTT; V: TRBV7-2; size: few; D: .; length: 15; J: TRBJ1-4
CDR3: CASSLGLGQPTNEKLFF; DNA: TGTGCCAGCAGCTTAGGGTTAGGCCAACCAACTAATGAAAAACTGTTTTTT; V: TRBV11-2; size: .; D: .; length: 17; J: TRBJ1-4
CDR3: CASSLGVTPAYNEQFF; DNA: TGTGCCAGCAGTTTAGGGGTCACGCCCGCATACAATGAGCAGTTCTTC; V: TRBV27; size: few; D: .; length: 16; J: TRBJ2-1
CDR3: CASRHIKGLATQYF; DNA: TGTGCCAGCAGACATATTAAGGGGTTGGCGACCCAGTACTTC; V: TRBV28; size: .; D: .; length: 14; J: TRBJ2-5
CDR3: CASSYPLDGGYEQYF; DNA: TGTGCCAGCAGTTATCCCTTGGACGGCGGTTACGAGCAGTACTTC; V: TRBV28; size: .; D: .; length: 15; J: TRBJ2-7
CDR3: CASSSSPGRDGAKNIQYF; DNA: TGTGCCAGCAGTTCGTCCCCTGGGAGGGACGGAGCCAAAAACATTCAGTACTTC; V: TRBV28; size: .; D: TRBD2; length: 18; J: TRBJ2-4
CDR3: CASSQFAGTGGGNEQFF; DNA: TGTGCCAGCAGCCAATTCGCCGGGACAGGGGGTGGTAATGAGCAGTTCTTC; V: TRBV5-4; size: few; D: TRBD1; length: 17; J: TRBJ2-1
CDR3: CASRPLGDGNYGYTF; DNA: TGTGCCAGCAGGCCACTCGGGGACGGTAACTATGGCTACACCTTC; V: TRBV28; size: .; D: .; length: 15; J: TRBJ1-2
CDR3: CASSQVNLAGIYNEQFF; DNA: TGCGCCAGCAGCCAAGTTAACCTAGCGGGGATCTACAATGAGCAGTTCTTC; V: TRBV4-3; size: .; D: TRBD2; length: 17; J: TRBJ2-1
CDR3: CASSVTGVSETQYF; DNA: TGTGCCAGCAGTGTGACAGGGGTCTCAGAGACCCAGTACTTC; V: TRBV28; size: few; D: TRBD1; length: 14; J: TRBJ2-5
CDR3: CSVVGTGLAEYQETQYF; DNA: TGCAGCGTTGTGGGAACGGGGCTAGCGGAATACCAAGAGACCCAGTACTTC; V: TRBV29-1; size: .; D: TRBD2; length: 17; J: TRBJ2-5
CDR3: CASSVVGLNYGYTF; DNA: TGTGCCAGCAGCGTAGTAGGGCTCAACTATGGCTACACCTTC; V: TRBV9; size: .; D: .; length: 14; J: TRBJ1-2
CDR3: CASSARTGGPNLDYGYTF; DNA: TGTGCCAGCAGCGCGCGAACAGGGGGCCCGAACCTGGACTATGGCTACACCTTC; V: TRBV9; size: few; D: TRBD1; length: 18; J: TRBJ1-2
CDR3: CASSRDRSDTGELFF; DNA: TGTGCCAGCAGCCGAGACAGATCGGACACCGGGGAGCTGTTTTTT; V: TRBV11-2; size: .; D: .; length: 15; J: TRBJ2-2
CDR3: CSANGITDTQYF; DNA: TGCAGTGCTAACGGAATCACAGATACGCAGTATTTT; V: TRBV20-1; size: few; D: .; length: 12; J: TRBJ2-3
CDR3: CASSRTGNPSSYEQYF; DNA: TGTGCCAGCAGCCGGACAGGGAACCCCAGCTCCTACGAGCAGTACTTC; V: TRBV5-5; size: few; D: TRBD1; length: 16; J: TRBJ2-7
CDR3: CASSQESDSMRFF; DNA: TGCGCCAGCAGCCAAGAGTCAGATTCGATGCGGTTCTTC; V: TRBV4-3; size: few; D: .; length: 13; J: TRBJ2-1
CDR3: CSARNPSYEQYF; DNA: TGCAGCGCCCGTAATCCCTCCTACGAGCAGTACTTC; V: TRBV29-1; size: .; D: .; length: 12; J: TRBJ2-7
CDR3: CATSMRSGTGANVLTF; DNA: TGTGCCACCAGCATGCGGTCAGGGACTGGGGCCAACGTCCTGACTTTC; V: TRBV15; size: many; D: .; length: 16; J: TRBJ2-6
CDR3: CASSPTGPPGETQYF; DNA: TGTGCCAGCAGCCCCACAGGGCCTCCGGGAGAGACCCAGTACTTC; V: TRBV11-3; size: .; D: .; length: 15; J: TRBJ2-5
CDR3: CASSYLLSTSGGAGNTQYF; DNA: TGTGCCAGCAGTTACCTTCTTTCGACTAGCGGGGGGGCGGGTAATACGCAGTATTTT; V: TRBV6-5; size: .; D: TRBD2; length: 19; J: TRBJ2-3
CDR3: CASSSTRQGNTDEQYF; DNA: TGTGCCAGCAGCTCAACTCGACAGGGAAATACGGACGAGCAGTACTTC; V: TRBV7-9; size: .; D: TRBD1; length: 16; J: TRBJ2-7
CDR3: CASSSGQGTSGYTF; DNA: TGTGCCAGCAGCTCGGGACAGGGGACATCCGGCTACACCTTC; V: TRBV4-2; size: .; D: TRBD1; length: 14; J: TRBJ1-2
CDR3: CASCRQGAAYEQYF; DNA: TGTGCCAGCTGCCGACAGGGGGCGGCCTACGAGCAGTACTTC; V: TRBV2; size: .; D: TRBD1; length: 14; J: TRBJ2-7
CDR3: CASRGLASTDTQYF; DNA: TGTGCCAGTAGGGGACTAGCGAGCACAGATACGCAGTATTTT; V: TRBV19; size: few; D: TRBD2; length: 14; J: TRBJ2-3
CDR3: CASSPWPGQGTVAKNIQYF; DNA: TGTGCCAGCTCACCCTGGCCGGGACAGGGGACAGTAGCCAAAAACATTCAGTACTTC; V: TRBV18; size: .; D: TRBD1; length: 19; J: TRBJ2-4
CDR3: CASSPRGATEAFF; DNA: TGTGCCAGCAGCCCCAGGGGAGCCACTGAAGCTTTCTTT; V: TRBV28; size: few; D: .; length: 13; J: TRBJ1-1
CDR3: CASSQNDRFQPYEQYF; DNA: TGCGCCAGCAGCCAAAATGACAGGTTCCAACCCTACGAGCAGTACTTC; V: TRBV4-3; size: few; D: .; length: 16; J: TRBJ2-7
CDR3: CASTRGQGWGGEISYEQYF; DNA: TGTGCCAGCACCAGGGGTCAGGGATGGGGTGGGGAGATCTCCTACGAGCAGTACTTC; V: TRBV28; size: few; D: .; length: 19; J: TRBJ2-7
CDR3: CASSLRHGSYYGYTF; DNA: TGTGCCAGCAGCTTAAGGCACGGATCCTACTATGGCTACACCTTC; V: TRBV7-2; size: .; D: .; length: 15; J: TRBJ1-2
CDR3: CATSESLGTGIQPQHF; DNA: TGTGCCACCAGTGAATCCTTGGGGACGGGCATTCAGCCCCAGCATTTT; V: TRBV24-1; size: few; D: .; length: 16; J: TRBJ1-5
CDR3: CASSPNRDRGLVEQYF; DNA: TGCGCCAGCAGCCCCAATCGGGACAGGGGGCTTGTGGAGCAGTACTTC; V: TRBV4-3; size: .; D: TRBD1; length: 16; J: TRBJ2-7
CDR3: CASSLRKAQFF; DNA: TGTGCCAGCAGTTTAAGGAAAGCGCAGTTCTTC; V: TRBV12-3/TRBV12-4; size: .; D: .; length: 11; J: TRBJ2-1
CDR3: CASSPFAGGVSYEQYF; DNA: TGTGCCAGCAGCCCCTTCGCGGGAGGGGTTTCCTACGAGCAGTACTTC; V: TRBV7-2; size: many; D: TRBD2; length: 16; J: TRBJ2-7
CDR3: CASSLSSEREQYF; DNA: TGTGCCAGCAGCTTAAGTAGCGAGAGAGAGCAGTACTTC; V: TRBV7-8; size: .; D: .; length: 13; J: TRBJ2-7
CDR3: CSARDLEGGQQPQHF; DNA: TGCAGTGCTAGAGATTTGGAGGGGGGACAGCAGCCCCAGCATTTT; V: TRBV20-1; size: .; D: TRBD1; length: 15; J: TRBJ1-5
CDR3: CSAREDGFRYF; DNA: TGCAGTGCTAGGGAGGACGGATTTCGATACTTC; V: TRBV20-1; size: many; D: .; length: 11; J: TRBJ2-5
CDR3: CASQGAALSGANVLTF; DNA: TGTGCCAGCCAGGGGGCTGCGCTCTCTGGGGCCAACGTCCTGACTTTC; V: TRBV19; size: .; D: TRBD1; length: 16; J: TRBJ2-6
CDR3: CASSLIPGTEYNEQFF; DNA: TGCGCCAGCAGCTTAATCCCCGGGACAGAGTACAATGAGCAGTTCTTC; V: TRBV5-1; size: few; D: TRBD1; length: 16; J: TRBJ2-1
CDR3: CASSFKAPYEQYF; DNA: TGTGCCAGCAGTTTTAAGGCCCCCTACGAGCAGTACTTC; V: TRBV27; size: few; D: .; length: 13; J: TRBJ2-7
CDR3: CASSHGTSGNNEQFF; DNA: TGTGCCAGCAGTCATGGGACTAGCGGGAACAATGAGCAGTTCTTC; V: TRBV6-2/TRBV6-3; size: .; D: TRBD2; length: 15; J: TRBJ2-1
CDR3: CASSLGLDSSTDTQYF; DNA: TGCGCCAGCAGCTTGGGGCTGGACAGTAGCACAGATACGCAGTATTTT; V: TRBV5-1; size: .; D: .; length: 16; J: TRBJ2-3
CDR3: CASSSSPRDSLYNEQFF; DNA: TGTGCCAGCAGCTCCTCCCCCCGGGACAGCCTATACAATGAGCAGTTCTTC; V: TRBV5-8; size: .; D: TRBD1; length: 17; J: TRBJ2-1
CDR3: CASSPNRDRGVGYTF; DNA: TGTGCCAGCAGTCCAAACCGGGACAGGGGAGTCGGCTACACCTTC; V: TRBV6-2/TRBV6-3; size: .; D: TRBD1; length: 15; J: TRBJ1-2
CDR3: CASSRQGFGETQYF; DNA: TGTGCCAGCAGTCGACAGGGGTTTGGCGAGACCCAGTACTTC; V: TRBV2; size: .; D: TRBD1; length: 14; J: TRBJ2-5
CDR3: CASSYSITRPDGYTF; DNA: TGTGCCAGCAGTTACTCGATTACAAGGCCGGATGGCTACACCTTC; V: TRBV6-5; size: .; D: .; length: 15; J: TRBJ1-2
CDR3: CASTSRLSYNEQFF; DNA: TGTGCCAGCACTAGCAGACTCTCCTACAATGAGCAGTTCTTC; V: TRBV19; size: .; D: .; length: 14; J: TRBJ2-1
CDR3: CSVTWITGGADTQYF; DNA: TGCAGCGTTACCTGGATTACAGGGGGCGCAGATACGCAGTATTTT; V: TRBV29-1; size: few; D: TRBD1; length: 15; J: TRBJ2-3
CDR3: CASSPLLGETQYF; DNA: TGTGCCAGCAGCCCGCTTTTGGGGGAGACCCAGTACTTC; V: TRBV6-2/TRBV6-3; size: .; D: .; length: 13; J: TRBJ2-5
CDR3: CAWSVKQAVFNEKLFF; DNA: TGTGCCTGGAGTGTAAAACAGGCGGTCTTTAATGAAAAACTGTTTTTT; V: TRBV30; size: few; D: .; length: 16; J: TRBJ1-4
CDR3: CASSSISEQFF; DNA: TGTGCCAGCAGCAGTATTAGTGAGCAGTTCTTC; V: TRBV28; size: .; D: .; length: 11; J: TRBJ2-1
CDR3: CASSEGAGQETQYF; DNA: TGTGCCAGCAGTGAAGGGGCGGGCCAAGAGACCCAGTACTTC; V: TRBV25-1; size: few; D: .; length: 14; J: TRBJ2-5
CDR3: CSVVDGPYEQYF; DNA: TGCAGCGTTGTGGACGGCCCCTACGAGCAGTACTTC; V: TRBV29-1; size: .; D: .; length: 12; J: TRBJ2-7
CDR3: CASRVTGRANEKLFF; DNA: TGTGCCAGCAGGGTGACAGGGAGGGCTAATGAAAAACTGTTTTTT; V: TRBV12-3/TRBV12-4; size: .; D: TRBD1; length: 15; J: TRBJ1-4